The entry below describes one TCR beta chain. This sample was taken from a study of T cell repertoires in cytomegalovirus infection. TCRdb reprocessed the reads with MiXCR, giving one entry per CDR3 protein. Among some 400,000 distinct CDR3 sequences, about 33% were seen once, and the ten largest hold roughly an eighth. CDR3 length equals 13 residues. Germline V gene data show CDR1 as MGHDK and CDR2 as SYGVNS. The V gene end was trimmed by 9 bases and the J gene end by 2 bases; junction bases not matched to a gene: 7. The receptor's source is a human donor in good health (CMV status not recorded). Some clones in this sample may be carry-over from other donors' samples. The sample was PBMCs. This sequence joins TRBV25-1 and TRBJ2-7; 7 bases agree with TRBD1. In DNA form, the CDR3 reads TGTGCCAGTGTCGGGACAGAAGCCTACGAGCAGTACTTC. This gives the protein CASVGTEAYEQYF.